This entry concerns a single T cell receptor beta chain. What it recognizes is unknown. The J segment lost 4 bases and the V segment lost 5 bases, leaving 13 bases of the junction unmatched. The CDR3 spans 16 residues. From germline, CDR1 is SEHNR and CDR2 FQNEAQ (reference sequence). The data stem from a study of identifying expanded T cells in peripheral blood. Assay: immunoSEQ multiplex PCR; the TCRdb copy retains only in-frame clones and omits some. The data contain under 100,000 clones, around nine tenths of them singletons. General study points: Technical replicates showed around 1.3 changed clones; roughly two weeks about 16.4; four weeks 19.

No infections or other immune events were documented during collection. This chain uses TRBV7-9 with TRBJ2-5, with 7 bases fitting TRBD1. This receptor was identified in a person aged 18 to 70 in good health. Sequencing was done on a sample of blood. The CDR3 nucleotides are TGTGCCAGCAGCCCCGGCCCAGGGGGACGGGCAGAGACCCAGTACTTC. Protein product: CASSPGPGGRAETQYF.